This paragraph covers one T cell receptor beta chain sequence. Original processing notes: Reference gene primers were amplified, and this amplification served to estimate nucleated cell counts. Clones were sequenced by immunoSEQ multiplex PCR, and TCRdb holds only the in-frame ones, with some missing. V, J and clone size are taken as reported in that table, and D and trimming were inferred from the DNA itself. The data show 200,000 to 250,000 clones, with 90% seen just once and roughly 3% held by the top ten. The data derive from a study of blood T cell repertoires in COVID-19. CDR1 and CDR2 (germline): LGHDT, YNNKEL (reference sequence). The CDR3 has 14 residues. Trimming took 3 bases from V and 5 from J; bases not matched to a gene: 6.

The receptor comes from a man younger than 45 with COVID-19, enrolled during active disease. This chain joins TRBV3-1 (or the pseudogene TRBV3-2) and TRBJ1-1, with TRBD1 matching 7 bases. The sample taken for sequencing was peripheral blood. CDR3: CASSHRQGRTEAFF. The CDR3 DNA follows: TGTGCCAGCAGCCACCGACAGGGAAGGACTGAAGCTTTCTTT.